Presented here are 10 T cell receptor beta chains from one specimen sequenced in a study of response to subunit inactivated influenza vaccine. MiXCR, applied by TCRdb to the RT-PCR reads, yields one record per CDR3 protein. Of hundreds of thousands of distinct CDR3 sequences in the sample, around 16% were seen once. The sequenced sample was PBMCs from blood, obtained 11 to 12 days after vaccination. Receptors were obtained from a man aged 45-60 years who received an inactivated influenza vaccine.

This clonotype was seen only a few times. The rearrangement uses TRBV12-3 or TRBV12-4 and TRBJ2-1, with 9 bases fitting TRBD2. V lost 7 bases to trimming and J lost 7 bases; unmatched junction nucleotides: 5. There are 13 residues in the CDR3. CDR3 coding DNA: TGTGCCAGCACGGCGGGAGGGCGGAATGAGCAGTTCTTC. Its translation: CASTAGGRNEQFF.

The chain is built from TRBV7-8 and TRBJ2-2, with 7 bases identical to TRBD2. CDR1 and CDR2 (germline): SGHVS, FQNEAQ. The junction had 4 bases not matched to a gene; V was cut back by 8 bases and J by 4 bases. The CDR3 consists of 13 residues. This CDR3 is CASGTTLTGELFF. As DNA, the CDR3 is TGTGCCAGCGGGACTACCCTCACCGGGGAGCTGTTTTTT.

This clonotype came up a few times. As DNA, the CDR3 is TGTGCCAGCAGCAGGGGACAGACACAAGAGACCCAGTACTTC. Translated: CASSRGQTQETQYF. The chain is built from TRBV9 and TRBJ2-5; 7 nucleotides line up with TRBD1. With V trimmed by 4 bases and J by 2 bases, 5 bases remained unmatched. The CDR3 is 14 residues long. From germline, CDR1 is SGDLS and CDR2 YYNGEE.

This clonotype appeared a few times. The V call is TRBV20-1, the J call TRBJ2-3, with D uncertain. The CDR3 is made up of 14 amino acids. Germline V gene lookup returns CDR1 DFQATT and CDR2 SNEGSKA (reference sequence). CDR3 amino acids: CTQSGRNTRDTQYF. CDR3 in DNA: TGCACACAGTCGGGCAGGAACACACGAGATACGCAGTATTTT.

This clonotype was counted many times. The chain joins TRBV7-9 to TRBJ2-3; no firm D call. Germline CDR1 reads SEHNR; CDR2 reads FQNEAQ (reference sequence). The ends were cut back, 2 bases at V and 5 bases at J, with 8 bases in the middle. The CDR3 has 13 residues. This CDR3 is CASSLFPEDTQYF. The CDR3 region has the DNA TGTGCCAGCAGCTTATTCCCTGAAGATACGCAGTATTTT.

V is TRBV3-1 and J is TRBJ2-7; 10 bases line up with TRBD1. V lost 4 bases to trimming and J lost 3 bases; unmatched junction nucleotides: 9. Germline CDR1 LGHDT, CDR2 YNNKEL (reference sequence). The CDR3 runs 16 residues. In DNA form, the CDR3 reads TGTGCCAGCAGCCCCCTGGGAGGACAGGGGGTCTACGAGCAGTACTTC. It encodes CASSPLGGQGVYEQYF.

This sequence joins TRBV7-8 and TRBJ2-5, with TRBD2 identical over 7 bases. V dropped 5 bases and J dropped 2; count of bases not matched to a gene: 8. The CDR3 has 15 residues. CDR1 and CDR2 from the germline V gene are SGHVS and FQNEAQ. The CDR3 region is CASSQLLATQETQYF. In DNA form, the CDR3 reads TGTGCCAGCAGCCAATTACTAGCGACACAAGAGACCCAGTACTTC.

The V and J genes are TRBV11-2 and TRBJ1-4; D is uncertain. CDR1 SGHAT and CDR2 FQNNGV come from the germline V gene. The CDR3 sequence is 14 residues long. Trimming removed 3 bases at V and 8 bases at J, with 13 bases between. The DNA of the CDR3 is TGTGCCAGCAGCTTTGAGAGGGCCTCCGAAAAACTGTTTTTT. Encoded protein: CASSFERASEKLFF.

This clonotype came up a few times. The chain links TRBV7-2 to TRBJ2-1; 9 positions match TRBD2. The CDR3 length is 16 residues. Germline V gene lookup returns CDR1 SGHTA and CDR2 FQGNSA. The V segment lost 6 bases and the J segment 2 bases; nucleotides outside the gene matches: 8. The CDR3 region has the DNA TGTGCCAGCAGTTCCCCCGGGACTAGCACCTACAATGAGCAGTTCTTC. It specifies CASSSPGTSTYNEQFF. Combining the CDR3 with reference TRBV7-2 and TRBJ2-1 gives the whole variable domain GAGVSQSPSNKVTEKGKDVELRCDPISGHTALYWYRQSLGQGLEFLIYFQGNSAPDKSGLPSDRFSAERTGGSVSTLTIQRTQQEDSAVYLCASSSPGTSTYNEQFFGPGTRLTVL.

This clonotype was detected many times. The J gene is TRBJ1-1, the V gene TRBV6-2 or TRBV6-3; D might be TRBD1 (5 bases). This CDR3 comprises 15 residues. Trimming pared 2 bases from V and 1 base from J, leaving 11 bases between. Germline V gene sequence: CDR1 MNHEY, CDR2 SVGEGT. CDR3 DNA: TGTGCCAGCAGTTACGGGGCCAGGAGGAACACTGAAGCTTTCTTT. Protein: CASSYGARRNTEAFF.